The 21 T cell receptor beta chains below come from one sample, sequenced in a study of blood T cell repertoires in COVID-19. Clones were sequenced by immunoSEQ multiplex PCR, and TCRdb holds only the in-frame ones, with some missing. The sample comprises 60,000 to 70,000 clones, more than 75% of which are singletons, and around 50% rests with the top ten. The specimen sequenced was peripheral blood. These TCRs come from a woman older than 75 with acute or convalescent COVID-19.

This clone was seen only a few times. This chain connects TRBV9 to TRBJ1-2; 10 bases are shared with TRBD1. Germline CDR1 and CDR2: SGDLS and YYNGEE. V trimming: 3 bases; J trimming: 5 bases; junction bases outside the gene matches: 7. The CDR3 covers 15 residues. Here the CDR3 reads CASSARDRGLYGYTF. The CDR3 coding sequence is TGTGCCAGCAGCGCTAGGGACAGGGGCCTGTATGGCTACACCTTC.

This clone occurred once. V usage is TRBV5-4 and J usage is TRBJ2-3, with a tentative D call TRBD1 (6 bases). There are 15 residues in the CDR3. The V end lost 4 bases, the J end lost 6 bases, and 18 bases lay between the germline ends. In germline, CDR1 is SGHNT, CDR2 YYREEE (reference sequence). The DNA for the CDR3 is TGTGCCAGCAGCGCCGGGACACCGACTCGTGATACGCAGTATTTT. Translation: CASSAGTPTRDTQYF.

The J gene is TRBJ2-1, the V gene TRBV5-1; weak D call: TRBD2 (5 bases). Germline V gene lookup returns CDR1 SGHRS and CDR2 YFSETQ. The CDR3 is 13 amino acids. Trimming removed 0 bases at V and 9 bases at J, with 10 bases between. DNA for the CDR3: TGCGCCAGCAGCTTGGCCGGGGATACTGAGCAGTTCTTC. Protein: CASSLAGDTEQFF.

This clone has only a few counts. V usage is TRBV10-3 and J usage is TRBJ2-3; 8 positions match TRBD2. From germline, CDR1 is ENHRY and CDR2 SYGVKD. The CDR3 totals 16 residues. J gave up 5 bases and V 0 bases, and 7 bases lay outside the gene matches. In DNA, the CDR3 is TGTGCCATCAGTGAGTCAAACGGGAGGGCCTTAGATACGCAGTATTTT. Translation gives CAISESNGRALDTQYF.

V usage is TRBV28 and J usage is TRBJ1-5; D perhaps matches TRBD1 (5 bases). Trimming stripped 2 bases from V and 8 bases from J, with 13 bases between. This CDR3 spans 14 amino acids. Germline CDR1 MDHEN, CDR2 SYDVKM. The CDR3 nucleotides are TGTGCCAGCAGTTTACCGGGGGGTACAAAGCCCCAGCATTTT. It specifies CASSLPGGTKPQHF.

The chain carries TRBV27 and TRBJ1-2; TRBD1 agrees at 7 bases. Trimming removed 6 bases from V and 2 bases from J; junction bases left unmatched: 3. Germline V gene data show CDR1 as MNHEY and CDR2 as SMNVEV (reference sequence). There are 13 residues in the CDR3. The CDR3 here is CASSWGQNYGYTF. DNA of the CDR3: TGTGCCAGCAGCTGGGGACAGAACTATGGCTACACCTTC.

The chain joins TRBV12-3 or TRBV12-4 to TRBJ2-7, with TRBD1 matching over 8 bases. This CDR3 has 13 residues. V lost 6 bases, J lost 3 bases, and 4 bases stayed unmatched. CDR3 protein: CASSPGQGYEQYF. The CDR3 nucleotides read TGTGCCAGCAGCCCTGGACAGGGCTACGAGCAGTACTTC.

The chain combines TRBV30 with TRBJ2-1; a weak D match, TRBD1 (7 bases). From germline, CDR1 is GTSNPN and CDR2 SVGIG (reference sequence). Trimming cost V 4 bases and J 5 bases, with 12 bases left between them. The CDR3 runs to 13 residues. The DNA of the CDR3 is TGTGCCTGGACCAGGGGGGCCGACAATGAGCAGTTCTTC. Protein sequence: CAWTRGADNEQFF.

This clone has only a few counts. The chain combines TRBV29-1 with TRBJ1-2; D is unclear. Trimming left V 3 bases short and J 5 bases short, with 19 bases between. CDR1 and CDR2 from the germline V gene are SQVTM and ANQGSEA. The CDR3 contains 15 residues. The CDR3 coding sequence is TGCAGCGTTGAGGCCGGGGTCCGCCTTTCTTATGGCTACACCTTC. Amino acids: CSVEAGVRLSYGYTF.

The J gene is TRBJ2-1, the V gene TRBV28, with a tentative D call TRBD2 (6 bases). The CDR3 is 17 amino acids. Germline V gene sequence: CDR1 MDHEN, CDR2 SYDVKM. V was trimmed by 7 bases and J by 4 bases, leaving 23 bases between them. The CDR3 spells CASTLSGWRLTYNEQFF. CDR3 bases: TGTGCCAGCACCCTCAGCGGGTGGCGCCTGACATACAATGAGCAGTTCTTC.

The CDR3 DNA reads as TGTGCCAGCAGTTACTTCGACAGTCCTAGCAATCAGCCCCAGCATTTT. Translated, it gives CASSYFDSPSNQPQHF. The chain couples TRBV6-6 to TRBJ1-5, with D possibly matching TRBD1 (5 bases). V was pared by 1 base and J by 0 bases, with 10 bases between. The CDR3 contains 16 residues. In germline, CDR1 is MNHNY, CDR2 SVGAGI (reference sequence).

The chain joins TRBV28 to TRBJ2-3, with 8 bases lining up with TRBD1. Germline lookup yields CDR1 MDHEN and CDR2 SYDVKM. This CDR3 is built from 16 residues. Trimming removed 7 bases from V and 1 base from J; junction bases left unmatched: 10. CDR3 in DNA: TGTGCCAGCACCTCTTTTGGGACAGGCCGCACAGATACGCAGTATTTT. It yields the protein CASTSFGTGRTDTQYF.

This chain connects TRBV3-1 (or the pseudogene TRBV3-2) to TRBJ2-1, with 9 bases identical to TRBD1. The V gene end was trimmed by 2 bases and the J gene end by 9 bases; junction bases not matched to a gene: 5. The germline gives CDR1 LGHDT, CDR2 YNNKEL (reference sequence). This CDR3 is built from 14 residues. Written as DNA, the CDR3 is TGTGCCAGCAGCCAAATGTCGACAGGGGGTGAGCAGTTCTTC. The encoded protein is CASSQMSTGGEQFF.

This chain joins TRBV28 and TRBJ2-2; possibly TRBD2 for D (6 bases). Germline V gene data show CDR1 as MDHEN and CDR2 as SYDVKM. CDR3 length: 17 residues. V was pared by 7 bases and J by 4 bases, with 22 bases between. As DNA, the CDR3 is TGTGCCAGCACCCTCTTATTTCCAGCCGGGGGCACCGGGGAGCTGTTTTTT. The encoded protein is CASTLLFPAGGTGELFF.

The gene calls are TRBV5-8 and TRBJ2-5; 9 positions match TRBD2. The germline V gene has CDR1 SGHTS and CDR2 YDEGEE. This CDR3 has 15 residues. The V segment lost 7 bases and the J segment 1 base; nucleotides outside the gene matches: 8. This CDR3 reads CASGVRGRAQETQYF. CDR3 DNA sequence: TGTGCCAGCGGGGTTCGCGGGAGGGCCCAAGAGACCCAGTACTTC.

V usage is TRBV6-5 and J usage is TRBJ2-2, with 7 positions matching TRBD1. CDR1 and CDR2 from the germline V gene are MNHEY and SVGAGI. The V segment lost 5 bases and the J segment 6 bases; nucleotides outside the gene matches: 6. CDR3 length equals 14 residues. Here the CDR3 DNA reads TGTGCCAGCAGTAGACAGGGCTTGGCCGGGGAGCTGTTTTTT. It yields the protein CASSRQGLAGELFF.

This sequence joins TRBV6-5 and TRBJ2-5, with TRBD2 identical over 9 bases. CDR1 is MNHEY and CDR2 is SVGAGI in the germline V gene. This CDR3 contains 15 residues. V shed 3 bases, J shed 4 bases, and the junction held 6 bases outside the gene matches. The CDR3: CASSYSGSSGETQYF. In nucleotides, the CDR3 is TGTGCCAGCAGTTATAGCGGGAGTTCGGGAGAGACCCAGTACTTC.

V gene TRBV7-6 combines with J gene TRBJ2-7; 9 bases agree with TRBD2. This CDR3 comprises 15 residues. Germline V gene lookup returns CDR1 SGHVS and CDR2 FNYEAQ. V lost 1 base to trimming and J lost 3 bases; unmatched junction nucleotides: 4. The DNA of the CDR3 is TGTGCCAGCAGCTTAGTGTTAGCGGGAGTCTACGAGCAGTACTTC. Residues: CASSLVLAGVYEQYF.

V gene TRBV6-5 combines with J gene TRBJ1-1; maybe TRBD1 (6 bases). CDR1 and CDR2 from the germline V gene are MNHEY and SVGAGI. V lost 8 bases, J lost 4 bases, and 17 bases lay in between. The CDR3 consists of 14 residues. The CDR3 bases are TGTGCCAGCCGTCTACAGGGACCAACCACTGAAGCTTTCTTT. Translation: CASRLQGPTTEAFF.

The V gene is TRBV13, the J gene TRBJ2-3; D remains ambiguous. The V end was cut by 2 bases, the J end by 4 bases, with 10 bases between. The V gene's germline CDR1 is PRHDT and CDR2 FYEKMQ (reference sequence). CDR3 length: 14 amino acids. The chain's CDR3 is CASSLLEMADTQYF. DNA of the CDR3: TGTGCCAGCAGCTTACTAGAAATGGCAGATACGCAGTATTTT.

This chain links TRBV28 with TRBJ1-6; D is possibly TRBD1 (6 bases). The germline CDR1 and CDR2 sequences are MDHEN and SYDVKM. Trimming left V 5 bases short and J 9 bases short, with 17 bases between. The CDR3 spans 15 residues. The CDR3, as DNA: TGTGCCAGCAGTCGCGACAGGCTTTCCAGTTCACCCCTCCACTTT. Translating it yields CASSRDRLSSSPLHF.